Presented here are 26 T cell receptor beta chains from one specimen sequenced in a study of T cells in Graves' hyperthyroidism and ophthalmopathy. TCR beta CDR3 region amplification was performed from RNA transcripts. The HTBI set primed first-round TCR CDR3 RT-PCR. TCRdb re-analysed the multiplex PCR reads in MiXCR, keeping a single row per CDR3 protein. The data contain about 400,000 distinct CDR3 sequences, around an eighth of them seen just once; the ten biggest clones take up 28%. Specimen: blood. The receptors were gathered from a man aged 50-59 years with Graves' ophthalmopathy.

This clonotype was found many times. The chain has TRBV7-3 and TRBJ2-1; TRBD2 matches 7 bases. The CDR3 consists of 17 residues. CDR1 SGHTA and CDR2 FQGTGA come from the germline V gene. The junction had 11 bases not matched to a gene; V was cut back by 5 bases and J by 1 base. Written as DNA, the CDR3 is TGTGCCAGCAGCCTACTCCCGGGAGCGGGGTCCTACAATGAGCAGTTCTTC. Translated, it gives CASSLLPGAGSYNEQFF.

Ten or more counts support this clonotype. V gene TRBV6-1 combines with J gene TRBJ2-7; 11 nucleotides line up with TRBD1. The CDR3 sequence is 15 residues long. The trim removed 3 bases at V and 9 bases at J, leaving 10 bases unmatched. CDR1 MNHNS and CDR2 SASEGT come from the germline V gene. The CDR3 DNA sequence: TGTGCCAGCAGTGAGTCCGGGACAGGGGGGTTGTTGCAGTACTTC. Translated: CASSESGTGGLLQYF.

This clonotype turned up a few times. V gene TRBV6-1 combines with J gene TRBJ2-1; D remains unclear. Germline V gives CDR1 MNHNS, CDR2 SASEGT. Trimming took off 5 bases at V and 5 bases at J, with 10 bases between the two ends. This CDR3 region has 13 residues. The chain's CDR3 is CASSPNRNNEQFF. In DNA, the CDR3 is TGTGCCAGCAGTCCTAACAGAAACAATGAGCAGTTCTTC.

The sample holds many counts of this clonotype. The chain joins TRBV20-1 to TRBJ2-7; TRBD1 is a possible D gene (5 bases). The assigned J gene may be wrong: the sequence end matches TRBJ2-1 better. Germline loops: CDR1 DFQATT, CDR2 SNEGSKA (reference sequence). The CDR3 length is 14 residues. The CDR3 bases are TGCAGTGCTAGCTTCAGGGTGGGATACTACGAGCAGTTCTTC. Amino acids: CSASFRVGYYEQFF.

V is TRBV14 and J is TRBJ2-3; 7 bases are a match to TRBD2. CDR1 is SGHDN and CDR2 is FVKESK in the germline V gene. V shed 4 bases and J 2 bases; nucleotides not matched to a gene: 9. The length of the CDR3 is 16 residues. The CDR3 region has the DNA TGTGCCAGCAGCCCTCACGCTAGCGGAGACACAGATACGCAGTATTTT. Translating it yields CASSPHASGDTDTQYF.

This clonotype was observed many times. This rearrangement joins TRBV12-3 or TRBV12-4 to TRBJ2-3; perhaps TRBD2 as D (7 bases). The V and J ends lost 3 bases and 4 bases respectively, with 14 bases between them. The CDR3 runs to 15 residues. CDR3 protein: CASSFVPGGSDTQYF. CDR3 coding DNA: TGTGCCAGCAGTTTCGTCCCGGGGGGCTCAGATACGCAGTATTTT.

This clonotype has a count of ten or more. The chain is built from TRBV20-1 and TRBJ1-1; a possible D gene is TRBD1 (5 bases). Looked up from germline, CDR1 is DFQATT and CDR2 is SNEGSKA (reference sequence). V was pared by 5 bases and J by 5 bases, with 18 bases between. This CDR3 contains 14 residues. CDR3 protein: CSARPRAGWTEAFF. The CDR3 coding sequence is TGCAGTGCTCGACCTCGGGCAGGGTGGACTGAAGCTTTCTTT.

This clonotype was seen ten or more times. The rearrangement joins TRBV12-3 or TRBV12-4 to TRBJ2-1; D may match TRBD1 or TRBD2 (5 bases each). This CDR3 is built from 16 residues. Trimming left V 0 bases short and J 0 bases short, with 9 bases between. In nucleotides, the CDR3 is TGTGCCAGCAGTTTAGCGAGGGGTAGCTCCTACAATGAGCAGTTCTTC. Translating gives CASSLARGSSYNEQFF.

This clonotype was recorded at least ten times. The chain uses TRBV6-1 and TRBJ2-2, with TRBD2 identical over 12 bases. The V gene end was trimmed by 5 bases and the J gene end by 7 bases; junction bases not matched to a gene: 14. Germline CDR1 reads MNHNS; CDR2 reads SASEGT. The CDR3 covers 18 residues. The CDR3 reads CASSSQGLAGPTVGELFF. In DNA, the CDR3 is TGTGCCAGCAGTAGCCAAGGACTAGCGGGGCCCACTGTCGGGGAGCTGTTTTTT.

This clonotype was seen many times. The chain recombines TRBV3-1 with TRBJ2-4; D possibly uses TRBD1 or TRBD2 (5 bases each). The CDR3 is made up of 13 amino acids. Germline values: CDR1 LGHDT, CDR2 YNNKEL (reference sequence). V was clipped by 8 bases and J by 7 bases, with 15 bases between them. CDR3 DNA: TGTGCCAGCGCGTCCCGGGGCCGGAACATTCAGTACTTC. It codes for CASASRGRNIQYF.

The V call is TRBV5-1, the J call TRBJ2-7, with 8 bases matching TRBD1. The V segment lost 4 bases and the J segment 1 base; nucleotides outside the gene matches: 13. CDR3 length: 17 residues. Germline V gene data show CDR1 as SGHRS and CDR2 as YFSETQ. CDR3 region: CASSKASGQGISYEQYF. CDR3 in DNA: TGCGCCAGCAGCAAAGCCTCTGGACAGGGTATTTCCTACGAGCAGTACTTC.

In this sample, this clonotype turned up many times. The J gene is TRBJ2-3, the V gene TRBV20-1; 13 bases map to TRBD2. Germline loops: CDR1 DFQATT, CDR2 SNEGSKA (reference sequence). The CDR3 covers 15 residues. With V trimmed by 6 bases and J by 2 bases, 5 bases remained unmatched. CDR3 in DNA: TGCAGTGCAGGACTAGCGGGAGTTTCCACAGATACGCAGTATTTT. This translates into CSAGLAGVSTDTQYF.

This clonotype appeared many times. The chain combines TRBV18 with TRBJ2-7, with D perhaps TRBD1 (6 bases). The germline V and J ends were trimmed by 3 bases and 2 bases, with 11 bases remaining between them. Germline V gene data show CDR1 as KGHSH and CDR2 as LQKENI. The CDR3 is 14 amino acids. For the CDR3, the DNA is TGTGCCAGCTCACCGGGTCGACAGGCCTACGAGCAGTACTTC. This encodes CASSPGRQAYEQYF.

This clonotype occurred many times. The V call is TRBV30, the J call TRBJ1-1; unclear D gene. V lost 1 base and J 2 bases, leaving 5 bases between the germline ends. Germline loops: CDR1 GTSNPN, CDR2 SVGIG (reference sequence). This CDR3 has 12 amino acids. The CDR3 DNA is TGTGCCTGGAGTGATGGAAACACTGAAGCTTTCTTT. It yields the protein CAWSDGNTEAFF.

This clonotype was counted ten times or more. The chain recombines TRBV28 with TRBJ2-2; D perhaps matches TRBD2 (5 bases). CDR1 is MDHEN, CDR2 SYDVKM, per germline. CDR3 length: 17 amino acids. Trimming removed 5 bases at V and 0 bases at J, with 16 bases between. CDR3 protein: CASSHPPGSTNTGELFF. The CDR3 DNA sequence: TGTGCCAGCAGTCACCCCCCGGGGAGTACGAACACCGGGGAGCTGTTTTTT.

V and J are TRBV24-1 and TRBJ2-1; 7 bases are a match to TRBD2. This CDR3 is 15 amino acids long. The germline V gene has CDR1 KGHDR and CDR2 SFDVKD. V lost 4 bases and J lost 5; bases outside the gene matches: 7. The chain's CDR3 is CATSDPAGRNNEQFF. The CDR3 nucleotides read TGTGCCACCAGTGACCCAGCGGGGAGAAACAATGAGCAGTTCTTC.

At least ten counts were recorded for this clonotype. The chain has TRBV7-2 and TRBJ2-1; TRBD2 matches at 12 bases. This CDR3 has 17 residues. Per germline, CDR1 SGHTA and CDR2 FQGNSA. The junction had 12 bases not matched to a gene; V was cut back by 2 bases and J by 10 bases. The DNA of the CDR3 is TGTGCCAGCAGCTTAAACCTAGCGGGAGGGCCCCTTAGCGAGCAGTTCTTC. This encodes CASSLNLAGGPLSEQFF.

The count of this clonotype is one. Germline and junction disagree at one end, which may indicate a read error. The genes are TRBV10-3 and TRBJ1-5; no definite D call. There are 15 residues in the CDR3. Germline V gene data show CDR1 as ENHRY and CDR2 as SYGVKD. This chain's CDR3 is CAISESGDGNQHQHF. The DNA of the CDR3 is TGTGCCATCAGTGAGTCGGGAGATGGGAATCAGCACCAGCATTTT.

This clonotype was seen ten or more times. The chain recombines TRBV20-1 with TRBJ2-5; D ambiguous. The germline CDR1 and CDR2 sequences are DFQATT and SNEGSKA (reference sequence). The germline V and J ends were trimmed by 0 bases and 2 bases, with 10 bases remaining between them. The CDR3 consists of 14 residues. Here the CDR3 reads CSARDPQQQETQYF. CDR3 in DNA: TGCAGTGCTAGAGATCCCCAGCAGCAAGAGACCCAGTACTTC.

In this sample, this clonotype turned up many times. The gene calls are TRBV6-1 and TRBJ2-2, with 9 bases fitting TRBD1. The germline CDR1 and CDR2 sequences are MNHNS and SASEGT. J gave up 0 bases and V 5 bases, and 13 bases lay outside the gene matches. The CDR3 contains 19 residues. The CDR3 DNA reads TGTGCCAGCAGTAGGGGGACAGGGCGGAGTGCGTCGAACACCGGGGAGCTGTTTTTT. Translation: CASSRGTGRSASNTGELFF.

This clonotype showed up many times. The rearrangement links TRBV6-1 to TRBJ1-1; unclear D gene. V shed 5 bases and J shed 7 bases, with 11 bases lying between them. The germline V gene encodes CDR1 MNHNS and CDR2 SASEGT. This CDR3 has 12 amino acids. The CDR3: CASSSRRIEAFF. CDR3 in DNA: TGTGCCAGCAGTAGCCGACGGATTGAAGCTTTCTTT.

This clonotype was counted at least ten times. The gene calls are TRBV20-1 and TRBJ1-1; 7 bases align to TRBD1. Germline loops: CDR1 DFQATT, CDR2 SNEGSKA (reference sequence). V dropped 6 bases and J dropped 4; count of bases not matched to a gene: 2. This CDR3 has 11 amino acids. The chain's CDR3 is CSARQGTEAFF. CDR3 bases: TGCAGTGCGAGACAGGGCACTGAAGCTTTCTTT.

This clonotype was counted between two and nine times. The rearrangement links TRBV7-2 to TRBJ2-2; D ambiguous. Trimming cost V 1 base and J 4 bases, with 7 bases left between them. Germline CDR1 and CDR2: SGHTA and FQGNSA. The CDR3 length is 14 residues. The CDR3 DNA reads as TGTGCCAGCAGCTTAGTAATTATCACCGGGGAGCTGTTTTTT. The encoded protein is CASSLVIITGELFF.

This sequence joins TRBV5-4 and TRBJ2-7; 8 nucleotides agree with TRBD2. This CDR3 spans 18 amino acids. V dropped 0 bases and J dropped 6; count of bases not matched to a gene: 17. CDR1 and CDR2 from the germline V gene are SGHNT and YYREEE (reference sequence). The CDR3 bases are TGTGCCAGCAGCTTGGGGGGACTAGTTGTTCTCGCTGACGCCGAGCAGTACTTC. This translates into CASSLGGLVVLADAEQYF. Full variable domain (missing parts from reference TRBV5-4 and TRBJ2-7): ETGVTQSPTHLIKTRGQQVTLRCSSQSGHNTVSWYQQALGQGPQFIFQYYREEENGRGNFPPRFSGLQFPNYSSELNVNALELDDSALYLCASSLGGLVVLADAEQYFGPGTRLTVT.

The chain has TRBV6-2 or TRBV6-3 and TRBJ1-5; no definite D call. V lost 6 bases, J lost 5 bases, and 17 bases lay in between. The CDR3 covers 15 residues. Germline V gene lookup returns CDR1 MNHEY and CDR2 SVGEGT. CDR3 nucleotides: TGTGCCAGCAGCATCAATTTGCGACAATATCAGCCCCAGCATTTT. Residues: CASSINLRQYQPQHF.

This clonotype has ten or more counts. The chain has TRBV18 and TRBJ2-7, with D uncertain. CDR3 size: 13 residues. CDR1 and CDR2 (germline): KGHSH, LQKENI. The V gene lost 6 bases and the J gene lost 2 bases, with 11 bases spanning the gap. The DNA of the CDR3 is TGTGCCAGCTCCGCGGAGCCCACCTACGAGCAGTACTTC. Its protein product is CASSAEPTYEQYF.